This T cell receptor (beta chain) was identified in a study of cytomegalovirus exposure and HLA in healthy donors. The germline V gene encodes CDR1 MDHEN and CDR2 SYDVKM. CDR3 length equals 16 residues. Trimming took 5 bases from V and 2 from J; bases not matched to a gene: 11. Here immunoSEQ multiplex PCR was the method, and the copy in TCRdb shows in-frame clones only, minus some. This sample has 150,000 to 200,000 clones, with approximately 89% found just once. This rearrangement joins TRBV28 to TRBJ2-7, with 8 bases matching TRBD2. Sequences were obtained from PBMCs. The clonotype was recovered from a woman aged 18-29 years in good health and CMV-seropositive. CDR3 region: CASSNPSGSRPYEQYF. The CDR3 bases are TGTGCCAGCAGTAACCCTAGCGGGTCAAGGCCCTACGAGCAGTACTTC.